Below, 14 T cell receptor beta chains from the same sample are listed, as sequenced in a study of CD8 T cells in Susac syndrome. An amount of RNA that ranged from about 0.45 to 1 ug was reverse transcribed with random hexamers. TCRdb re-analysed the immunoSEQ multiplex PCR reads in MiXCR, keeping a single row per CDR3 protein. In the table there are 150,000 to 190,000 distinct CDR3 sequences, around 95% of which are singletons. What was sequenced was CD8+ T cells from PBMCs. These receptors were collected from a human donor with multiple sclerosis.

The chain employs TRBV9 and TRBJ2-3; D may be TRBD1 (6 bases). Germline assignment: CDR1 SGDLS and CDR2 YYNGEE. V was pared by 0 bases and J by 7 bases, with 9 bases between. The CDR3 covers 13 residues. Written as DNA, the CDR3 is TGTGCCAGCAGCGTAGAAGGACAGAATACGCAGTATTTT. Translated, it gives CASSVEGQNTQYF.

The chain recombines TRBV6-6 with TRBJ2-4, with 7 bases matching TRBD2. This CDR3 contains 14 residues. V trimming: 5 bases; J trimming: 9 bases; junction bases outside the gene matches: 10. Germline lookup yields CDR1 MNHNY and CDR2 SVGAGI (reference sequence). CDR3 residues: CASSKGEGLGIQYF. The CDR3 nucleotides are TGTGCCAGCAGTAAAGGGGAGGGGTTGGGCATTCAGTACTTC.

The chain uses TRBV9 and TRBJ1-3; D is undetermined. The CDR3 runs to 15 residues. The germline V gene has CDR1 SGDLS and CDR2 YYNGEE. V lost 4 bases to trimming and J lost 3 bases, with 14 bases between them. The CDR3 loop is CASSPHPSDGNTIYF. Written as DNA, the CDR3 is TGTGCCAGCAGCCCACACCCTAGCGATGGAAACACCATATATTTT.

V and J are TRBV13 and TRBJ2-1; 7 bases fit TRBD2. The V gene's germline CDR1 is PRHDT and CDR2 FYEKMQ (reference sequence). The V and J ends lost 8 bases and 7 bases, in that order; junction bases with no gene match: 14. This CDR3 spans 15 amino acids. The CDR3: CASLTLGGGRNEQFF. CDR3 coding DNA: TGTGCCAGCCTGACACTCGGCGGGGGTCGAAATGAGCAGTTCTTC.

This CDR3 reads CSVVKQGRNTEAFF. The CDR3 nucleotides read TGCAGCGTTGTAAAACAGGGGAGGAACACTGAAGCTTTCTTT. The V gene is TRBV29-1, the J gene TRBJ1-1; 7 nucleotides line up with TRBD1. The CDR3 covers 14 residues. CDR1 and CDR2 (germline): SQVTM, ANQGSEA. The V gene end was trimmed by 4 bases and the J gene end by 1 base; junction bases not matched to a gene: 6. The full variable domain, its missing parts supplied by reference TRBV29-1 and TRBJ1-1, is SAVISQKPSRDICQRGTSLTIQCQVDSQVTMMFWYRQQPGQSLTLIATANQGSEATYESGFVIDKFPISRPNLTFSTLTVSNMSPEDSSIYLCSVVKQGRNTEAFFGQGTRLTVV.

The chain is built from TRBV24-1 and TRBJ2-3, with D maybe TRBD2 (6 bases). Germline V gene sequence: CDR1 KGHDR, CDR2 SFDVKD. Trimming stripped 5 bases from V and 10 bases from J, with 21 bases between. This CDR3 has 15 amino acids. CDR3: CATSGVTLDKRAQYF. The CDR3 nucleotides are TGTGCCACCAGTGGCGTGACGCTCGACAAGCGGGCGCAGTATTTT.

The rearrangement uses TRBV30 and TRBJ2-7; perhaps TRBD2 as D (5 bases). The V end lost 3 bases, the J end lost 2 bases, and 14 bases lay between the germline ends. This CDR3 has 14 residues. CDR1 is GTSNPN and CDR2 is SVGIG in the germline V gene (reference sequence). The CDR3 protein is CAWSSRGRAYEQYF. In nucleotides, the CDR3 is TGTGCCTGGAGCTCCCGAGGGCGGGCCTACGAGCAGTACTTC.

The chain is built from TRBV9 and TRBJ2-7, with TRBD1 as a possible D gene (5 bases). The CDR3 has 15 residues. CDR1 SGDLS and CDR2 YYNGEE come from the germline V gene. V was cut by 0 bases and J by 4 bases, with 14 bases left in between. The chain's CDR3 is CASSVGQGLPYEQYF. The CDR3 DNA reads as TGTGCCAGCAGCGTAGGGCAGGGCCTGCCTTACGAGCAGTACTTC.

The rearrangement uses TRBV6-5 and TRBJ1-2, with unresolved D. The CDR3 length is 13 residues. CDR1 and CDR2 (germline): MNHEY, SVGAGI. The V end lost 10 bases, the J end lost 3 bases, and 15 bases lay between the germline ends. CDR3 sequence (DNA): TGTGCCACCCGCCAATTTAGGGACTATGGCTACACCTTC. Translation gives CATRQFRDYGYTF.

The V and J genes are TRBV29-1 and TRBJ2-1; D not resolved. CDR1 SQVTM and CDR2 ANQGSEA come from the germline V gene. This CDR3 is 11 amino acids long. Deletions cut 3 bases from V and 15 bases from J, with 15 bases between. In nucleotides, the CDR3 is TGCAGCGTTGAGTGGCAGCGTGAGACGTTCTTC. It encodes CSVEWQRETFF.

The chain links TRBV27 to TRBJ1-1; the match to TRBD1 covers 7 bases. Germline V lookup: CDR1 MNHEY, CDR2 SMNVEV (reference sequence). CDR3 size: 13 residues. V was pared by 8 bases and J by 8 bases, with 11 bases of the junction left unmatched. Here the CDR3 reads CASGLDRAWEAFF. DNA of the CDR3: TGTGCCAGCGGGCTTGACAGGGCGTGGGAAGCTTTCTTT.

The chain couples TRBV20-1 to TRBJ2-2; D remains unclear. Deletions cut 6 bases from V and 5 bases from J, with 7 bases between. The CDR3 has 11 amino acids. Germline CDR1 and CDR2: DFQATT and SNEGSKA (reference sequence). CDR3: CSAKWTGELFF. In DNA, the CDR3 is TGCAGTGCAAAGTGGACCGGGGAGCTGTTTTTT.

The rearrangement links TRBV27 to TRBJ1-2; no firm D call. The CDR3 consists of 15 residues. Trimming removed 0 bases at V and 4 bases at J, with 12 bases between. The germline V gene has CDR1 MNHEY and CDR2 SMNVEV (reference sequence). The CDR3 coding sequence is TGTGCCAGCAGTTTATCGAGAGCGACGGTCTATGGCTACACCTTC. It is translated as CASSLSRATVYGYTF.

CDR3 in amino acids: CASSPSTGEYGTEAFF. DNA of the CDR3: TGTGCCAGCAGTCCGTCTACAGGGGAATATGGCACTGAAGCTTTCTTT. The chain has TRBV27 and TRBJ1-1, with 7 bases that match TRBD1. J lost 4 bases, V lost 5 bases, and 13 bases had no gene match. There are 16 residues in the CDR3. Germline CDR1 MNHEY, CDR2 SMNVEV (reference sequence).